Listed here are 27 T cell receptor beta chains from one sample, sequenced in a study of blood T cells in healthy people across ages. Alongside a J-beta primer mix, a sample-barcoded 5' primer served in a second PCR lasting about 7 to 12 cycles. MiXCR, run by TCRdb on the 5' RACE reads, gives a single entry per CDR3 protein. The data contain around 2 million distinct CDR3 sequences, approximately 40% of them seen just once; the ten biggest clones take up 23%. Input material: blood. The receptors shown here come from a human donor in good health.

This clonotype was counted once. V is TRBV20-1 and J is TRBJ1-2; 7 nucleotides align to TRBD1. CDR3 size: 17 residues. CDR1 and CDR2 (germline): DFQATT, SNEGSKA (reference sequence). Germline trimming cut 2 bases from V and 0 bases from J; bases unmatched to any gene: 12. The DNA for the CDR3 is TGCAGTGCTAGAAGGAGGAACAGGGGACTTGCTAACTATGGCTACACCTTC. Residues: CSARRRNRGLANYGYTF.

This clonotype was detected a few times. This chain uses TRBV6-2 or TRBV6-3 with TRBJ1-2; D gene uncertain. The V gene lost 5 bases and the J gene lost 5 bases, with 12 bases spanning the gap. Looked up from germline, CDR1 is MNHEY and CDR2 is SVGEGT. CDR3 length: 13 residues. Here the CDR3 DNA reads TGTGCCAGCAGTAGCTTCCCTGCATATGGCTACACCTTC. The encoded protein is CASSSFPAYGYTF.

Concerning this clonotype itself: A read error may produce the germline difference seen at one junction end. This chain links TRBV28 with TRBJ2-7, with D perhaps matching TRBD2 (6 bases). CDR1 and CDR2 (germline): MDHEN, SYDVKM. The CDR3 is made up of 14 amino acids. In DNA, the CDR3 is TGTGCCAGCAGTTTACTGGCGGGGAACTACGGGCAGTACTTC. It codes for CASSLLAGNYGQYF. The full variable domain, with the rest looked up from reference TRBV28 and TRBJ2-7, is DVKVTQSSRYLVKRTGEKVFLECVQDMDHENMFWYRQDPGLGLRLIYFSYDVKMKEKGDIPEGYSVSREKKERFSLILESASTNQTSMYLCASSLLAGNYGQYFGPGTRLTVT.

CDR3 residues: CASSEDRMAGALEQYF. The CDR3 DNA is TGTGCCAGCAGTGAAGATCGCATGGCGGGGGCCCTCGAGCAGTACTTC. The rearrangement uses TRBV2 and TRBJ2-7; D is possibly TRBD2 (7 bases). Germline assignment: CDR1 SNHLY and CDR2 FYNNEI. The CDR3 runs 16 residues. Trimming removed 1 base from V and 6 bases from J, with 19 bases in between.

This clonotype was picked up a small number of times. The V and J genes are TRBV29-1 and TRBJ1-2; D might be TRBD1 (6 bases). Germline loops: CDR1 SQVTM, CDR2 ANQGSEA. Trimming pared 0 bases from V and 0 bases from J, leaving 17 bases between. This CDR3 comprises 17 residues. The CDR3, as DNA: TGCAGCGTTGAAGAAGCGGTCTCGACAGGTACTAACTATGGCTACACCTTC. Encoded protein: CSVEEAVSTGTNYGYTF.

The CDR3: CAIRSSAGEGETQYF. DNA for the CDR3: TGTGCCATCAGATCTTCAGCGGGGGAAGGGGAGACCCAGTACTTC. The chain uses TRBV10-3 and TRBJ2-5; 8 positions agree with TRBD2. The length of the CDR3 is 15 residues. Germline-derived CDR1 and CDR2 are ENHRY and SYGVKD. After removal of 6 bases from V and 5 bases from J, the junction contained 11 bases not matched to a gene.

This clonotype was seen a few times. The chain links TRBV7-2 to TRBJ1-6; D is undetermined. There are 16 residues in the CDR3. V lost 4 bases, J lost 6 bases, and 16 bases lay in between. Germline V lookup: CDR1 SGHTA, CDR2 FQGNSA. The CDR3 sequence: CASSYSPTAVNSPLHF. CDR3 DNA sequence: TGTGCCAGCAGCTACTCGCCTACGGCGGTTAATTCACCCCTCCACTTT.

The chain uses TRBV5-1 and TRBJ2-1; 9 positions match TRBD2. Germline V lookup: CDR1 SGHRS, CDR2 YFSETQ. J gave up 9 bases and V 0 bases, and 7 bases lay outside the gene matches. The CDR3 sequence is 15 residues long. The DNA for the CDR3 is TGCGCCAGCAGCTTGGCCATTGCGGGGGGGCTTGAGCAGTTCTTC. It yields the protein CASSLAIAGGLEQFF.

The rearrangement joins TRBV4-1 to TRBJ2-3, with D perhaps TRBD2 (8 bases). CDR3 length equals 17 residues. Deletions cut 4 bases from V and 2 bases from J, with 19 bases between. Germline loops: CDR1 MGHRA, CDR2 YSYEKL. Written as DNA, the CDR3 is TGCGCCAGCAGCCGACAGGGACTAGTCGGGAACACAGATACGCAGTATTTT. This encodes CASSRQGLVGNTDTQYF.

This clonotype was seen only a few times. The rearrangement links TRBV4-1 to TRBJ1-2; D is ambiguous. Germline CDR1 is MGHRA and CDR2 is YSYEKL. V gave up 1 base and J gave up 6 bases, with 9 bases separating them. The CDR3 covers 13 residues. The CDR3 nucleotides read TGCGCCAGCAGCCAAGTTTCGGTTAATGGCTACACCTTC. Its protein product is CASSQVSVNGYTF.

The chain links TRBV4-1 to TRBJ2-1, with D possibly being TRBD2 (6 bases). The V gene lost 1 base and the J gene lost 3 bases, with 10 bases spanning the gap. The CDR3 consists of 15 residues. Germline V gene data show CDR1 as MGHRA and CDR2 as YSYEKL. The CDR3 loop reads CASSQGWGDYNEQFF. The CDR3 nucleotides are TGCGCCAGCAGCCAAGGATGGGGGGACTACAATGAGCAGTTCTTC.

The chain is built from TRBV7-3 and TRBJ2-1; D is perhaps TRBD2 (6 bases). Per germline, CDR1 SGHTA and CDR2 FQGTGA. V gave up 4 bases and J gave up 8 bases, with 18 bases separating them. The length of the CDR3 is 15 residues. CDR3 residues: CASSSRRGVSDEQFF. The CDR3 region has the DNA TGTGCCAGCAGCTCTAGGAGGGGCGTGAGCGATGAGCAGTTCTTC.

This clonotype came up a few times. V usage is TRBV6-2 or TRBV6-3 and J usage is TRBJ1-2, with D possibly being TRBD1 (5 bases). The CDR3 totals 16 residues. V lost 4 bases and J lost 4, with 19 bases in between. Germline lookup yields CDR1 MNHEY and CDR2 SVGEGT. The CDR3 sequence: CASSSATRQLGYGYTF. DNA for the CDR3: TGTGCCAGCAGTTCTGCAACGAGACAGCTTGGCTATGGCTACACCTTC.

This chain connects TRBV20-1 to TRBJ1-5; D unresolved. CDR1 is DFQATT and CDR2 is SNEGSKA in the germline V gene (reference sequence). V dropped 6 bases and J dropped 0 bases, with 12 bases sitting between them. CDR3 length: 14 amino acids. Here the CDR3 DNA reads TGCAGTGCGCGGAACAGTAATAGCAATCAGCCCCAGCATTTT. It translates to CSARNSNSNQPQHF.

This chain uses TRBV20-1 with TRBJ2-3; D gene unclear. Trimming took 4 bases from V and 4 from J, leaving 6 bases between them. The CDR3 runs 11 residues. CDR1 is DFQATT and CDR2 is SNEGSKA in the germline V gene (reference sequence). CDR3 sequence (DNA): TGCAGTGCTACCCCGGCAGATACGCAGTATTTT. The encoded protein is CSATPADTQYF.

This sequence joins TRBV9 and TRBJ2-5, with a tentative D call TRBD2 (6 bases). Germline V lookup: CDR1 SGDLS, CDR2 YYNGEE. This CDR3 has 14 amino acids. V was shortened by 1 base and J by 5 bases, with 12 bases between the two germline ends. This CDR3 reads CASSVKAGEETQYF. DNA of the CDR3: TGTGCCAGCAGCGTAAAAGCGGGTGAGGAGACCCAGTACTTC.

This clonotype was recorded only once. This rearrangement joins TRBV5-8 to TRBJ1-5; D is possibly TRBD1 (6 bases). Between the trimmed V and J ends, which lost 0 bases and 0 bases, there was a span of 10 bases. The CDR3 is 16 amino acids. CDR1 and CDR2 (germline): SGHTS, YDEGEE. CDR3 protein: CASSLVGRGSNQPQHF. Written as DNA, the CDR3 is TGTGCCAGCAGCTTGGTAGGCAGGGGTAGCAATCAGCCCCAGCATTTT.

This clonotype occurred a few times. This chain connects TRBV6-5 to TRBJ1-1; 7 bases are a match to TRBD1. V lost 5 bases, J lost 7 bases, and 4 bases stayed unmatched. Germline V gene lookup returns CDR1 MNHEY and CDR2 SVGAGI. The CDR3 consists of 12 residues. CDR3 region: CASSRDSFEAFF. The CDR3 DNA reads TGTGCCAGCAGTCGGGACAGTTTTGAAGCTTTCTTT.

This clonotype was detected only a few times. The V and J genes are TRBV20-1 and TRBJ1-2; TRBD1 aligns across 10 bases. Germline CDR1 and CDR2: DFQATT and SNEGSKA (reference sequence). This CDR3 has 14 residues. V dropped 4 bases and J dropped 9; count of bases not matched to a gene: 11. The DNA of the CDR3 is TGCAGTGCTATAACAATCGGGACAGGGGATAGCTACACCTTC. Amino acids: CSAITIGTGDSYTF.

This clonotype was counted many times. V gene TRBV29-1 combines with J gene TRBJ1-2; no clear D. Germline lookup yields CDR1 SQVTM and CDR2 ANQGSEA. The germline V and J ends were trimmed by 4 bases and 5 bases, with 5 bases remaining between them. This CDR3 has 10 amino acids. Here the CDR3 reads CSVGGYGYTF. CDR3 in DNA: TGCAGCGTTGGGGGATATGGCTACACCTTC.

The genes are TRBV28 and TRBJ1-5; D is uncertain. In germline, CDR1 is MDHEN, CDR2 SYDVKM. The V gene lost 1 base and the J gene lost 4 bases, with 11 bases spanning the gap. This CDR3 contains 15 residues. The CDR3 sequence: CASSLYRSFNQPQHF. CDR3 nucleotide sequence: TGTGCCAGCAGTTTATATAGGTCGTTTAATCAGCCCCAGCATTTT.

V usage is TRBV11-2 and J usage is TRBJ1-2, with D possibly matching TRBD1 (5 bases). Germline V lookup: CDR1 SGHAT, CDR2 FQNNGV. Trimming stripped 1 base from V and 4 bases from J, with 13 bases between. The CDR3 is 15 amino acids. The chain's CDR3 is CASSLGLLTAYGYTF. In DNA form, the CDR3 reads TGTGCCAGCAGCTTAGGATTGTTGACAGCCTATGGCTACACCTTC.

This clonotype was seen a handful of times. V gene TRBV7-2 combines with J gene TRBJ2-3; the match to TRBD2 covers 9 bases. The CDR3 loop spans 18 amino acids. V trimming: 6 bases; J trimming: 4 bases; junction bases outside the gene matches: 17. Germline V gene data show CDR1 as SGHTA and CDR2 as FQGNSA. Written as DNA, the CDR3 is TGTGCCAGCAGACCAGGCGGCGGGGGGGCCAGGTTCTCAGATACGCAGTATTTT. Protein product: CASRPGGGGARFSDTQYF.

CDR3 region: CASSRCRGDRGLGEQYF. The DNA for the CDR3 is TGTGCCAGCAGTCGCTGTCGCGGGGACAGGGGGCTTGGCGAGCAGTACTTC. The gene calls are TRBV27 and TRBJ2-7, with 12 bases identical to TRBD1. Germline assignment: CDR1 MNHEY and CDR2 SMNVEV (reference sequence). The CDR3 has 17 amino acids. Losses at the gene ends were 5 bases for V and 6 bases for J; bases not matched to a gene: 14.

The V and J genes are TRBV2 and TRBJ2-3; 8 bases fit TRBD2. This CDR3 contains 15 residues. CDR1 SNHLY and CDR2 FYNNEI come from the germline V gene. With V trimmed by 2 bases and J by 3 bases, 4 bases remained unmatched. The CDR3: CASSERAGDTDTQYF. CDR3 nucleotide sequence: TGTGCCAGCAGTGAAAGAGCGGGGGATACAGATACGCAGTATTTT. Drawing the rest from reference TRBV2 and TRBJ2-3, the complete variable domain is EPEVTQTPSHQVTQMGQEVILRCVPISNHLYFYWYRQILGQKVEFLVSFYNNEISEKSEIFDDQFSVERPDGSNFTLKIRSTKLEDSAMYFCASSERAGDTDTQYFGPGTRLTVL.

The sample holds a few counts of this clonotype. This chain uses TRBV7-6 with TRBJ2-6, with 7 bases identical to TRBD1. V lost 5 bases to trimming and J lost 5 bases; unmatched junction nucleotides: 3. Germline V CDR1 and CDR2: SGHVS, FNYEAQ. The CDR3 contains 14 residues. CDR3 protein: CASSEGQWANVLTF. In nucleotides, the CDR3 is TGTGCCAGCAGCGAGGGACAGTGGGCCAACGTCCTGACTTTC.

This clonotype was seen more than once but under ten times. The rearrangement links TRBV29-1 to TRBJ2-1, with unresolved D. Germline loops: CDR1 SQVTM, CDR2 ANQGSEA. V lost 7 bases to trimming and J lost 6 bases, with 19 bases between them. The CDR3 loop spans 14 amino acids. DNA of the CDR3: TGCAGCGCCCAGACCGTTGCGACCTGCAATGAGCAGTTCTTC. Its translation is CSAQTVATCNEQFF.